A single sample is the source of the 32 T cell receptor beta chains below, sequenced in a study of cytomegalovirus exposure and HLA in healthy donors. The PCR made use of 60 Vbeta and 13 Jbeta primers. TCRdb keeps only in-frame clones here, not all; method: immunoSEQ multiplex PCR. The sample data list around 77,000 clones. Sequencing used PBMCs. Every receptor here comes from a man over 45 in good health and CMV-seropositive.

The chain links TRBV15 to TRBJ2-7, with 8 bases that match TRBD2. The V gene end was trimmed by 0 bases and the J gene end by 3 bases; junction bases not matched to a gene: 13. In germline, CDR1 is LNHNV, CDR2 YYDKDF (reference sequence). The CDR3 has 18 residues. CDR3 region: CATSRDLQGVAGFYEQYF. Written as DNA, the CDR3 is TGTGCCACCAGCAGAGATCTCCAGGGCGTAGCGGGATTCTACGAGCAGTACTTC.

The rearrangement uses TRBV27 and TRBJ1-6, with D possibly matching TRBD1 (6 bases). V was clipped by 6 bases and J by 6 bases, with 12 bases between them. Germline lookup yields CDR1 MNHEY and CDR2 SMNVEV (reference sequence). This CDR3 spans 14 amino acids. CDR3 in DNA: TGTGCCAGCAGGCGACAGGCTTTTAATTCACCCCTCCACTTT. Its protein product is CASRRQAFNSPLHF.

This chain uses TRBV15 with TRBJ2-3; 9 bases are shared with TRBD2. Trimming removed 0 bases from V and 1 base from J; junction bases left unmatched: 2. Germline loops: CDR1 LNHNV, CDR2 YYDKDF (reference sequence). The CDR3 is 16 residues long. The CDR3, as DNA: TGTGCCACCAGCAGAGACCAGCGGGGGGGCACAGATACGCAGTATTTT. Translated: CATSRDQRGGTDTQYF.

The chain uses TRBV7-9 and TRBJ1-6, with D possibly being TRBD1 (6 bases). The CDR3 contains 16 residues. Deletions cut 3 bases from V and 5 bases from J, with 14 bases between. CDR1 is SEHNR, CDR2 FQNEAQ, per germline (reference sequence). CDR3 sequence reads: CASSFWGRGNNSPLHF. The CDR3 bases are TGTGCCAGCAGCTTTTGGGGGCGCGGCAATAATTCACCCCTCCACTTT.

The chain recombines TRBV4-2 with TRBJ2-3; 9 nucleotides align to TRBD2. The germline V gene encodes CDR1 LGHNA and CDR2 YNFKEQ. V was clipped by 1 base and J by 3 bases; unmatched bases: 8. The CDR3 runs to 17 residues. The CDR3: CASSQVEGGGATDTQYF. In DNA, the CDR3 is TGTGCCAGCAGCCAAGTAGAGGGCGGGGGGGCAACAGATACGCAGTATTTT.

The J gene is TRBJ2-1, the V gene TRBV5-1, with 9 positions matching TRBD1. The junction had 11 bases not matched to a gene; V was cut back by 3 bases and J by 4 bases. The length of the CDR3 is 17 residues. Germline values: CDR1 SGHRS, CDR2 YFSETQ. CDR3 sequence reads: CASSWTGDPIQYNEQFF. The DNA of the CDR3 is TGCGCCAGCAGCTGGACAGGGGACCCCATTCAATACAATGAGCAGTTCTTC.

The V and J genes are TRBV7-9 and TRBJ1-3; a weak D match, TRBD1 (6 bases). CDR1 is SEHNR and CDR2 is FQNEAQ in the germline V gene (reference sequence). CDR3 length: 14 amino acids. The V gene lost 4 bases and the J gene lost 7 bases, with 14 bases spanning the gap. The DNA for the CDR3 is TGTGCCAGCAGCTCAGATACAGGGACCAACACCATATATTTT. Translated, it gives CASSSDTGTNTIYF. The full variable domain, rest sourced from reference TRBV7-9 and TRBJ1-3, is DTGVSQNPRHKITKRGQNVTFRCDPISEHNRLYWYRQTLGQGPEFLTYFQNEAQLEKSRLLSDRFSAERPKGSFSTLEIQRTEQGDSAMYLCASSSDTGTNTIYFGEGSWLTVV.

A remark on this clone: The junction differs from germline at one of its ends, possibly a read error. The chain employs TRBV11-2 and TRBJ2-5, with 8 bases that match TRBD1. The CDR3 covers 16 residues. From germline, CDR1 is SGHAT and CDR2 FQNNGV. The CDR3 loop reads CASSSPDRAPQETPYF. CDR3 nucleotide sequence: TGTGCCAGCAGCTCCCCGGACAGGGCCCCCCAAGAGACCCCGTACTTC.

The CDR3 bases are TGTGCCAGCAGCTTAGTAGGGGCGAACTTCTATGGCTACACCTTC. Translation: CASSLVGANFYGYTF. The gene calls are TRBV11-2 and TRBJ1-2; D is possibly TRBD1 (5 bases). Germline V CDR1 and CDR2: SGHAT, FQNNGV. This CDR3 comprises 15 residues. V lost 1 base to trimming and J lost 4 bases, with 13 bases between them.

The rearrangement uses TRBV18 and TRBJ2-3; TRBD2 agrees at 8 bases. Germline trimming cut 2 bases from V and 0 bases from J; bases unmatched to any gene: 4. The CDR3 consists of 16 residues. Germline loops: CDR1 KGHSH, CDR2 LQKENI. The DNA for the CDR3 is TGTGCCAGCTCACCAAGGGCTAGCGGGAGCACAGATACGCAGTATTTT. Protein: CASSPRASGSTDTQYF.

CDR3 amino acids: CASSEGTGNYGYTF. Here the CDR3 DNA reads TGTGCCAGCAGTGAGGGGACAGGAAACTATGGCTACACCTTC. The V call is TRBV6-1, the J call TRBJ1-2; 8 bases fit TRBD1. V was pared by 3 bases and J by 2 bases, with 2 bases of the junction left unmatched. The germline CDR1 and CDR2 sequences are MNHNS and SASEGT. This CDR3 is built from 14 residues.

This chain's CDR3 is CASSEEAVSTDTQYF. The CDR3 nucleotides read TGTGCCAGCAGTGAGGAGGCGGTTAGCACAGATACGCAGTATTTT. The genes are TRBV2 and TRBJ2-3; D possibly corresponds to TRBD2 (5 bases). The CDR3 has 15 residues. V lost 3 bases and J lost 0, with 10 bases in between. The germline V gene has CDR1 SNHLY and CDR2 FYNNEI.

CDR3 region: CASTSGDPRTEAFF. The CDR3 DNA reads TGTGCCAGCACCTCAGGGGACCCGAGGACTGAAGCTTTCTTT. The chain couples TRBV6-5 to TRBJ1-1, with D tentatively TRBD1 (6 bases). This CDR3 is 14 amino acids long. V lost 7 bases and J lost 5, with 17 bases in between. Germline V gene sequence: CDR1 MNHEY, CDR2 SVGAGI.

The rearrangement joins TRBV4-1 to TRBJ1-2; 10 positions match TRBD1. V lost 2 bases to trimming and J lost 7 bases; unmatched junction nucleotides: 7. Germline V CDR1 and CDR2: MGHRA, YSYEKL. The CDR3 runs 15 residues. CDR3 sequence reads: CASSQSPGTGAGYTF. The CDR3, as DNA: TGCGCCAGCAGCCAATCCCCCGGGACAGGGGCTGGCTACACCTTC.

The chain employs TRBV4-1 and TRBJ1-2; D possibly corresponds to TRBD1 (6 bases). This CDR3 comprises 17 residues. V was cut by 1 base and J by 0 bases, with 15 bases left in between. Germline V gene lookup returns CDR1 MGHRA and CDR2 YSYEKL. CDR3 loop: CASSQVTGLLSNYGYTF. For the CDR3, the DNA is TGCGCCAGCAGCCAAGTTACAGGGTTGCTGTCTAACTATGGCTACACCTTC.

CDR3 amino acids: CASSLDRSNTGELFF. For the CDR3, the DNA is TGTGCCAGCAGCTTGGACAGGAGTAACACCGGGGAGCTGTTTTTT. The V gene is TRBV5-4, the J gene TRBJ2-2; D may be TRBD1 (5 bases). The CDR3 contains 15 residues. V lost 0 bases and J lost 2, with 8 bases in between. CDR1 SGHNT and CDR2 YYREEE come from the germline V gene (reference sequence).

The chain is built from TRBV4-1 and TRBJ2-2; 11 bases are shared with TRBD2. The J segment lost 8 bases and the V segment lost 4 bases, leaving 18 bases of the junction unmatched. The V gene's germline CDR1 is MGHRA and CDR2 YSYEKL. The CDR3 has 19 residues. The CDR3 reads CASSPLLRNSGRAPGELFF. For the CDR3, the DNA is TGCGCCAGCAGCCCCCTTCTCCGAAATAGCGGGAGGGCCCCAGGGGAGCTGTTTTTT.

The V gene is TRBV7-8, the J gene TRBJ1-4, with D uncertain. CDR3 length equals 15 residues. V was clipped by 7 bases and J by 0 bases, with 12 bases between them. Germline assignment: CDR1 SGHVS and CDR2 FQNEAQ. CDR3 nucleotide sequence: TGTGCCAGCATCCCTAATCCCTCAACTAATGAAAAACTGTTTTTT. This sequence encodes CASIPNPSTNEKLFF.

The chain joins TRBV28 to TRBJ2-7, with D possibly matching TRBD1 (5 bases). The ends were cut back, 4 bases at V and 0 bases at J, with 13 bases in the middle. The germline gives CDR1 MDHEN, CDR2 SYDVKM. The CDR3 runs to 15 residues. The CDR3 DNA reads TGTGCCAGCAGTTGGGCAGGGATGGACTCCTACGAGCAGTACTTC. It is translated as CASSWAGMDSYEQYF.

The CDR3 DNA is TGTGCCAGCAGCTGGGAGCAGGGGCATGGCTACACCTTC. Amino acid sequence: CASSWEQGHGYTF. The chain couples TRBV5-8 to TRBJ1-2; a weak D match, TRBD1 (6 bases). V lost 3 bases, J lost 6 bases, and 12 bases lay in between. Per the germline V gene, CDR1 is SGHTS and CDR2 is YDEGEE. The CDR3 has 13 residues.

The rearrangement links TRBV19 to TRBJ1-1; no definite D call. This CDR3 is 12 amino acids long. The germline gives CDR1 LNHDA, CDR2 SQIVND (reference sequence). V gave up 6 bases and J gave up 1 base, with 6 bases separating them. The CDR3 DNA reads TGTGCCAGTAGGACGGGGAACACTGAAGCTTTCTTT. It encodes CASRTGNTEAFF.

The rearrangement joins TRBV18 to TRBJ1-1; D remains ambiguous. This CDR3 has 10 amino acids. Trimming removed 5 bases from V and 7 bases from J, with 5 bases in between. The germline gives CDR1 KGHSH, CDR2 LQKENI. This CDR3 is CASSSHEAFF. The CDR3 region has the DNA TGTGCCAGCTCAAGCCATGAAGCTTTCTTT.

J is TRBJ1-6 and V is TRBV21-1; the tabulated D call, TRBD1, remains unverified against the DNA. TRBV21-1 is deemed a pseudogene. The length of the CDR3 is 21 residues. CDR3 in DNA: TGTGCCAGCAGCAAAGAAGGGGCGCCGGGCTACTGCCCCGTTTATAATTCACCCCTCCACTTT. Protein sequence: CASSKEGAPGYCPVYNSPLHF.

The gene calls are TRBV6-5 and TRBJ1-5; TRBD1 matches 8 bases. The germline V gene has CDR1 MNHEY and CDR2 SVGAGI. CDR3 length equals 14 residues. V shed 4 bases, J shed 7 bases, and the junction held 6 bases outside the gene matches. The CDR3 DNA sequence: TGTGCCAGCAGTTCGGGACAGGAGGGACAGCCCCAGCATTTT. It translates to CASSSGQEGQPQHF.

The genes are TRBV13 and TRBJ2-4; D might be TRBD1 (6 bases). The CDR3 covers 15 residues. From germline, CDR1 is PRHDT and CDR2 FYEKMQ (reference sequence). V was pared by 9 bases and J by 0 bases, with 15 bases between. The CDR3 spells CASSGSGVAKNIQYF. CDR3 DNA: TGTGCCAGTTCCGGATCAGGGGTAGCCAAAAACATTCAGTACTTC.

The chain joins TRBV19 to TRBJ2-3; possibly TRBD1 for D (5 bases). V lost 3 bases and J lost 2, with 12 bases in between. CDR3 length: 15 residues. CDR1 is LNHDA, CDR2 SQIVND, per germline (reference sequence). CDR3 sequence reads: CASSMSTVNTDTQYF. The CDR3 nucleotides are TGTGCCAGTAGTATGTCGACAGTAAACACAGATACGCAGTATTTT.

The chain is built from TRBV4-1 and TRBJ1-2; a weak D match, TRBD1 (5 bases). There are 16 residues in the CDR3. The germline V and J ends were trimmed by 2 bases and 2 bases, with 15 bases remaining between them. Germline CDR1 is MGHRA and CDR2 is YSYEKL. DNA for the CDR3: TGCGCCAGCAGCCAACCGATCGGGGGTCCGAACTATGGCTACACCTTC. Amino acid sequence: CASSQPIGGPNYGYTF.

V usage is TRBV28 and J usage is TRBJ2-1, with D possibly matching TRBD2 (6 bases). The CDR3 has 13 residues. In germline, CDR1 is MDHEN, CDR2 SYDVKM. V dropped 9 bases and J dropped 4 bases, with 13 bases sitting between them. The DNA of the CDR3 is TGTGCCAGTGGAGGGCCAGGTTACAATGAGCAGTTCTTC. Encoded protein: CASGGPGYNEQFF.

The chain joins TRBV9 to TRBJ1-1; perhaps TRBD1 as D (6 bases). CDR3 length equals 15 residues. Germline loops: CDR1 SGDLS, CDR2 YYNGEE. V dropped 4 bases and J dropped 3 bases, with 16 bases sitting between them. The DNA of the CDR3 is TGTGCCAGCAGCTCCATAGGGGGGGCAGACACTGAAGCTTTCTTT. Its translation: CASSSIGGADTEAFF.

This rearrangement joins TRBV10-3 to TRBJ2-1; the match to TRBD2 covers 10 bases. Germline CDR1 is ENHRY and CDR2 is SYGVKD. The CDR3 sequence is 15 residues long. With 9 bases clipped from V and 9 bases from J, the junction kept 14 bases outside the gene matches. The CDR3 protein is CAIASSGGARGEQFF. CDR3 bases: TGTGCCATAGCGTCGAGCGGGGGGGCGAGGGGTGAGCAGTTCTTC.

This chain connects TRBV9 to TRBJ2-2; 7 bases are a match to TRBD1. The CDR3 is 16 amino acids. Germline CDR1 SGDLS, CDR2 YYNGEE. J gave up 2 bases and V 4 bases, and 8 bases lay outside the gene matches. CDR3 coding DNA: TGTGCCAGCAGCCCTAGACAGGGTTCTAACACCGGGGAGCTGTTTTTT. Protein product: CASSPRQGSNTGELFF.

According to its frequency, this clone is medium-sized. CDR3 amino acids: CASSLGQGGHEQYF. The DNA for the CDR3 is TGTGCCAGCAGTTTGGGGCAGGGTGGCCACGAGCAGTACTTC. V is TRBV28 and J is TRBJ2-7, with D possibly TRBD1 on 5 matching bases. CDR1 and CDR2 (germline): MDHEN, SYDVKM. Deletions cut 3 bases from V and 5 bases from J, with 14 bases between. The CDR3 spans 14 residues.